The 10 T cell receptor beta chains presented below share a single source sample, sequenced in a study of CD8 T cells in Susac syndrome. Random hexamers served to reverse transcribe roughly 0.45 to 1 ug RNA. TCRdb re-called the immunoSEQ multiplex PCR reads through MiXCR, storing one row per CDR3 protein. The table includes around 59,000 distinct CDR3 sequences, more than 80% detected once. The sample comprised CD8+ T cells from PBMCs. These receptors originate from a human donor in good health.

The chain is built from TRBV2 and TRBJ2-5; 7 nucleotides align to TRBD2. J lost 2 bases, V lost 6 bases, and 9 bases had no gene match. Per the germline V gene, CDR1 is SNHLY and CDR2 is FYNNEI. This CDR3 has 15 amino acids. CDR3 nucleotides: TGTGCCAGCAGGAGGACTAGGGAGAGACAAGAGACCCAGTACTTC. This translates into CASRRTRERQETQYF.

The chain recombines TRBV29-1 with TRBJ1-2; TRBD1 matches at 12 bases. Losses at the gene ends were 6 bases for V and 7 bases for J; bases not matched to a gene: 9. The CDR3 consists of 14 residues. Germline V gives CDR1 SQVTM, CDR2 ANQGSEA. This CDR3 reads CSVEGTGGEGGYTF. Here the CDR3 DNA reads TGCAGCGTCGAGGGGACAGGGGGCGAAGGTGGCTACACCTTC.

The table lists this clonotype with a count of one. V and J are TRBV6-5 and TRBJ2-3; a possible D gene is TRBD2 (6 bases). The CDR3 covers 14 residues. Germline V lookup: CDR1 MNHEY, CDR2 SVGAGI. The V and J ends lost 0 bases and 3 bases respectively, with 7 bases between them. The CDR3 sequence is CASSYSEGTDTQYF. CDR3 nucleotide sequence: TGTGCCAGCAGTTACTCGGAGGGTACAGATACGCAGTATTTT.

V and J are TRBV6-2 or TRBV6-3 and TRBJ1-2; no reliable D call. Trimming removed 4 bases at V and 6 bases at J, with 9 bases between. The CDR3 covers 12 residues. The germline V gene encodes CDR1 MNHEY and CDR2 SVGEGT. DNA of the CDR3: TGTGCCAGCAGTTGGAGGGCGAATGGCTACACCTTC. Amino acid sequence: CASSWRANGYTF.

Written as DNA, the CDR3 is TGTGCCAGCAGGGGGACAGGGGACTCACCCCTCCACTTT. Amino acid sequence: CASRGTGDSPLHF. The chain joins TRBV12-3 or TRBV12-4 to TRBJ1-6, with 10 bases matching TRBD1. V dropped 6 bases and J dropped 10; count of bases not matched to a gene: 3. This CDR3 has 13 residues.

The V and J genes are TRBV10-2 and TRBJ2-1; 9 nucleotides align to TRBD1. V was clipped by 8 bases and J by 6 bases; unmatched bases: 8. Germline V lookup: CDR1 WSHSY, CDR2 SAAADI. This CDR3 comprises 14 residues. The CDR3 sequence is CASLIGTGPNEQFF. The CDR3 coding sequence is TGCGCCAGCCTAATTGGGACAGGGCCCAATGAGCAGTTCTTC.

The rearrangement joins TRBV5-1 to TRBJ1-2, with D unclear. Trimming shortened V by 1 base and J by 0 bases, and 13 bases separated the two germline ends. From germline, CDR1 is SGHRS and CDR2 YFSETQ. The length of the CDR3 is 16 residues. In nucleotides, the CDR3 is TGCGCCAGCAGCTTGTACGAGAGGGAACCTAACTATGGCTACACCTTC. The encoded protein is CASSLYEREPNYGYTF.

The chain is built from TRBV12-3 or TRBV12-4 and TRBJ1-5; TRBD1 matches at 8 bases. With 6 bases clipped from V and 5 bases from J, the junction kept 9 bases outside the gene matches. The CDR3 loop spans 15 amino acids. The DNA of the CDR3 is TGTGCCAGCAGCCTACAGGGGGGGGTTGATCAGCCCCAGCATTTT. Translating it yields CASSLQGGVDQPQHF.

The chain uses TRBV12-5 and TRBJ2-1; perhaps TRBD1 as D (5 bases). Germline CDR1 is LGHNT and CDR2 is FRNRAP. The CDR3 sequence is 12 residues long. Trimming took 6 bases from V and 7 from J, leaving 10 bases between them. The DNA of the CDR3 is TGTGCTAGTGGCACAGGTAGGAATGAGCAGTTCTTC. Its translation is CASGTGRNEQFF.

V usage is TRBV6-2 or TRBV6-3 and J usage is TRBJ2-4; possibly TRBD2 for D (5 bases). V was cut by 4 bases and J by 9 bases, with 10 bases left in between. This CDR3 is 12 amino acids long. CDR1 MNHEY and CDR2 SVGEGT come from the germline V gene. The CDR3 DNA is TGTGCCAGCAGTTTATTGGGGAGCATTCAGTACTTC. This codes for CASSLLGSIQYF.